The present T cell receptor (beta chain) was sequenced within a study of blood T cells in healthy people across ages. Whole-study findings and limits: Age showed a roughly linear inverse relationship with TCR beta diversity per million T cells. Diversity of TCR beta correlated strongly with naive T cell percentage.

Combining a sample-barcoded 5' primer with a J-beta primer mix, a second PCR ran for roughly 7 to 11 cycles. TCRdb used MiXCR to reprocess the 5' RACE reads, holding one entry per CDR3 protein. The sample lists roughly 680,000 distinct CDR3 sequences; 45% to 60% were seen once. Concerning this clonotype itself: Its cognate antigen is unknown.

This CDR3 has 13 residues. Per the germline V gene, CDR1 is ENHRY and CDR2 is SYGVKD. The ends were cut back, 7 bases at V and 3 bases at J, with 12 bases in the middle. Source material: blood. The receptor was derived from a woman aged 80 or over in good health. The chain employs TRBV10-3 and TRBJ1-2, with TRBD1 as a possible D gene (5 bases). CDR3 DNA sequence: TGTGCCATCAATTCCAGGGTCGACTATGGCTACACCTTC. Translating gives CAINSRVDYGYTF.